The source of this T cell receptor beta chain is a study of T cell responses to AZD1222 COVID-19 vaccine. This clone showed up just once. The target antigen is unknown. The germline gives CDR1 KGHDR, CDR2 SFDVKD. The CDR3 totals 16 residues. V gave up 2 bases and J gave up 0 bases, with 11 bases separating them. Data came from immunoSEQ multiplex PCR; TCRdb stores just in-frame clones and leaves some out. The data contain some 200,000 clones, approximately 90% of them singletons. Study outcomes and limitations: White British donors predominated, females outnumbered males, and clonal diversity was possibly underestimated. All repertoire sampling was performed exclusively after the peak T cell response. Vaccine-associated CD4 TCRs spanned spike, dominant at 160-218 and 743-854. When two AZD1222 doses had been given, Spike-specific TCR breadth and depth rose.

Sequenced material: peripheral blood, taken on day 0 of AZD1222 vaccination. This chain connects TRBV24-1 to TRBJ2-3; no clear D gene. The sequence derives from an adult in good health. The CDR3 bases are TGTGCCACCAGTGATTCTCGCTTGGTCAGCACAGATACGCAGTATTTT. Translation gives CATSDSRLVSTDTQYF.